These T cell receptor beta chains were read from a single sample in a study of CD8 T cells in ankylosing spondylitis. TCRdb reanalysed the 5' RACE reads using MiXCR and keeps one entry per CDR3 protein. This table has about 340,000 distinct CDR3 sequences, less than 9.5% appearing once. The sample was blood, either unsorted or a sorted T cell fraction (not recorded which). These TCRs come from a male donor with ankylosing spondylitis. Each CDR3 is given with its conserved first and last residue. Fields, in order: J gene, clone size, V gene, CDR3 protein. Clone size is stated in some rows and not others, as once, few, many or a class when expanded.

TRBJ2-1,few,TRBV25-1,CASNSGGVRNEQFF
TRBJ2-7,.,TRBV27,CASSLYGGRADDEQYF
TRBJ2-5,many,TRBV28,CASSSPGGSQETQYF
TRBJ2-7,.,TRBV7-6,CASSLWVSGEQYF
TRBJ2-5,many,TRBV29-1,CSVGYEETQYF
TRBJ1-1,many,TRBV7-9,CASSLDRVSNTEAFF
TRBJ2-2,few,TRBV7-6,CASSLRTGLNTGELFF
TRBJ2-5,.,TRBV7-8,CASSRPGTQGETQYF
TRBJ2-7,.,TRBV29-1,CSVKTGLSSYEQYF
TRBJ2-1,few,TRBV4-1,CASSPGETYNEQFF
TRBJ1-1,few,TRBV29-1,CSVERGASEAFF
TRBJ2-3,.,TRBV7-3,CASSQSGGTDTQYF
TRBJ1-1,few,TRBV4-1,CASSQEKQTNTEAFF
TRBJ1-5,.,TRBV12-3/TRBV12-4,CASSDYTGNNQPQHF
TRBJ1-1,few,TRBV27,CASSLHPQANTEAFF
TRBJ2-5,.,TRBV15,CATSRSGQDGETQYF
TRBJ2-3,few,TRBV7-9,CASSLGVGARTDTQYF
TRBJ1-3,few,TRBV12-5,CASGARQGVGNTIYF
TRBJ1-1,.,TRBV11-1,CASSLAPPQSPGTGKEPNTEAFF
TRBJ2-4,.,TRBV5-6,CASSLAGTGKNIQYF
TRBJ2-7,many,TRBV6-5,CASSWGQGGYEQYF
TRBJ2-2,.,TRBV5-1,CASSTNRVPNTGELFF
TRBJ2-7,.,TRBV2,CATLRADRDYEQYF
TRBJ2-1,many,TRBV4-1,CASSQRINRDRGHNEQFF
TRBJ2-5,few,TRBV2,CASSAIKTQYF
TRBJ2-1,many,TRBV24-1,CATSDPGRLGNEQFF
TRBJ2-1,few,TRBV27,CASSHRMASEQFF
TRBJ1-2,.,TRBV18,CASSPGTGGRVGYTF
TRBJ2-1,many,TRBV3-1,CASSQDAQAFNEQFF
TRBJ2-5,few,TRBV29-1,CSVEQAGVAETQYF
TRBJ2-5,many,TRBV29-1,CVLLAEETQYF
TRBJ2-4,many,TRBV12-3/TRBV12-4,CASSSDSERNIQYF
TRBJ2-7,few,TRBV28,CASSAQSLAGGKYEQYF
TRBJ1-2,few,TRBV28,CASSFHNWPPWGYGYTF
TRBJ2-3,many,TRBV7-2,CASSLEGYWVDTQYF
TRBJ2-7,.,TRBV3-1,CATLSPSEQYF
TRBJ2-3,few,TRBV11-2,CASSSRGGSAGSTDTQYF
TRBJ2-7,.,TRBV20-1,CSASTGVLSYEQYF
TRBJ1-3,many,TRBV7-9,CASRPGSNSGNTIYF
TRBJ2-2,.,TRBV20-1,CSARDLNRGTASTGELFF
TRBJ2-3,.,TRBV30,CAWSVQERIFTDTQYF
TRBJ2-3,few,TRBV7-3,CASSFNGLPGDTQYF
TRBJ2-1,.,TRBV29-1,CSVERVRNEQFF
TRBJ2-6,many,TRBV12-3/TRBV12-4,CASSLDPGANVLTF
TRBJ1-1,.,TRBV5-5,CASSAGYAMTEAFF
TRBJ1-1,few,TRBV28,CASSLVREGAEAFF
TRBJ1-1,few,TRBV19,CASRSKFEAFF